These T cell receptor beta chains were read from a single sample in a study of human T cells and chemical hapten exposure. Using its own MiXCR run on the RACE reads, TCRdb lists one record per CDR3 protein. The profile covers under 400,000 distinct CDR3 sequences, with about 5.1% appearing a single time and 2.5% to 3% taken by the ten largest. Sequenced here: whole blood, sampled in connection with sensitization to the hapten diphenylcyclopropenone (DPC). These receptor sequences come from a woman aged 45-59 years with alopecia areata. Some clones in this sample may be carry-over from other donors' samples. Each CDR3 is given with its conserved first and last residue. The D gene is left open where the match is weak. Expanded clones are given a class, and other clones once, few, many or no size at all.

d_call	clone_size	j_call	v_call	cdr3_aa	cdr3_nt
TRBD1	few	TRBJ1-2	TRBV5-1	CASSKGGDYGYTF	TGCGCCAGCAGCAAAGGGGGCGACTATGGCTACACCTTC
.	few	TRBJ1-6	TRBV7-8	CASSGRTVNNSPLHF	TGTGCCAGCAGCGGACGGACAGTTAATAATTCACCCCTCCACTTT
.	.	TRBJ2-1	TRBV28	CASGLAGVIYNEQFF	TGTGCCAGCGGACTGGCCGGGGTAATTTACAATGAGCAGTTCTTC
.	.	TRBJ1-6	TRBV4-1	CASSQEADSSYNSPLHF	TGCGCCAGCAGCCAAGAGGCAGATAGCTCCTATAATTCACCCCTCCACTTT
.	.	TRBJ2-5	TRBV12-3/TRBV12-4	CASSSRVEETQYF	TGTGCCAGCAGTTCTCGGGTAGAAGAGACCCAGTACTTC
.	few	TRBJ1-5	TRBV7-8	CASSLQAKTQPQHF	TGTGCCAGCAGCTTACAAGCCAAAACCCAGCCCCAGCATTTT
TRBD1	.	TRBJ1-4	TRBV7-9	CASSQTDRPRSSNEKLFF	TGTGCCAGCAGTCAGACGGACAGGCCCCGCTCCTCTAATGAAAAACTGTTTTTT
.	many	TRBJ2-6	TRBV4-3	CASSQDPGIGANVLTF	TGCGCCAGCAGCCAAGATCCGGGAATTGGGGCCAACGTCCTGACTTTC
.	many	TRBJ2-7	TRBV4-3	CASSQGLAGREQYF	TGCGCCAGCAGCCAAGGGCTAGCAGGTCGCGAGCAGTACTTC
TRBD2	many	TRBJ2-1	TRBV5-1	CASSQSGSGYNEQFF	TGCGCCAGCAGCCAAAGCGGGAGTGGTTACAATGAGCAGTTCTTC
.	many	TRBJ1-4	TRBV16	CASSRGRTNEKLFF	TGTGCCAGCAGCCGAGGGAGGACTAATGAAAAACTGTTTTTT
.	few	TRBJ1-1	TRBV2	CASRADGTSNTEAFF	TGTGCCAGCAGGGCAGACGGGACATCGAACACTGAAGCTTTCTTT
TRBD1	many	TRBJ1-2	TRBV4-2	CASSQARQGAGGYTF	TGTGCCAGCAGCCAAGCCAGACAGGGGGCCGGGGGCTACACCTTC
TRBD2	many	TRBJ2-1	TRBV7-9	CASSWGLAEGNEQFF	TGTGCCAGCAGCTGGGGACTAGCTGAGGGGAATGAGCAGTTCTTC
.	few	TRBJ1-2	TRBV7-9	CASSLVGLEDYTF	TGTGCCAGCAGCTTAGTGGGCCTGGAAGACTACACCTTC
.	.	TRBJ2-5	TRBV25-1	CASSGSTETQYF	TGTGCCAGCAGTGGAAGTACAGAGACCCAGTACTTC
TRBD2	many	TRBJ2-1	TRBV29-1	CSVLRTSGSEQFF	TGCAGCGTTCTTCGGACTAGCGGGAGTGAGCAGTTCTTC
.	few	TRBJ1-6	TRBV18	CASSPLSSYNSPLHF	TGTGCCAGCTCACCACTGAGCTCCTATAATTCACCCCTCCACTTT
TRBD1	.	TRBJ1-5	TRBV27	CASSHRGQGQPQHF	TGTGCCAGCAGTCACAGGGGGCAGGGTCAGCCCCAGCATTTT
TRBD2	many	TRBJ2-5	TRBV27	CASSLVGSGGETQYF	TGTGCCAGCAGTTTGGTCGGGTCGGGGGGAGAGACCCAGTACTTC
TRBD1	many	TRBJ1-5	TRBV7-8	CASSSPARTGTQPQHF	TGTGCCAGCAGCTCCCCGGCCCGGACAGGGACCCAGCCCCAGCATTTT
TRBD2	many	TRBJ2-1	TRBV12-3/TRBV12-4	CASSPVAGAYNEQFF	TGTGCCAGCAGTCCTGTAGCGGGAGCCTACAATGAGCAGTTCTTC
.	few	TRBJ2-1	TRBV5-6	CASSLGLSKYNEQFF	TGTGCCAGCAGCTTAGGCCTCTCGAAATACAATGAGCAGTTCTTC
.	many	TRBJ1-2	TRBV27	CATSLGSYGYGYTF	TGTGCCACTTCCCTCGGTTCTTATGGGTATGGCTACACCTTC
.	many	TRBJ2-4	TRBV2	CASSRTVAKNIQYF	TGTGCCAGCAGTCGGACGGTAGCCAAAAACATTCAGTACTTC
.	few	TRBJ2-5	TRBV28	CASGGVYQETQYF	TGTGCCAGTGGCGGGGTGTACCAAGAGACCCAGTACTTC
.	few	TRBJ2-7	TRBV20-1	CSARDAVAGILYEQYF	TGCAGTGCTAGAGATGCCGTTGCGGGGATCCTCTACGAGCAGTACTTC
TRBD1	many	TRBJ1-3	TRBV30	CAWSDGTGPGNTIYF	TGTGCCTGGAGTGACGGGACAGGGCCTGGAAACACCATATATTTT
.	many	TRBJ2-5	TRBV9	CASSVTGGRWQETQYF	TGTGCCAGCAGCGTCACGGGGGGCCGTTGGCAAGAGACCCAGTACTTC
.	many	TRBJ1-6	TRBV5-1	CASSLGQTDNSPLHF	TGCGCCAGCAGCTTGGGACAGACAGATAACTCACCCCTCCACTTT
.	many	TRBJ2-3	TRBV2	CASSVLGSDTQYF	TGTGCCAGCAGTGTTCTGGGGTCAGATACGCAGTATTTT
.	.	TRBJ2-3	TRBV29-1	CSVGTAAGPDTQYF	TGCAGCGTTGGGACAGCGGCGGGCCCAGATACGCAGTATTTT
TRBD1	few	TRBJ2-7	TRBV6-1	CASNTRGQGSYEQYF	TGTGCCAGCAATACTCGGGGACAGGGGTCCTACGAGCAGTACTTC
TRBD2	few	TRBJ2-1	TRBV6-2/TRBV6-3	CASSYGGSRYNEQFF	TGTGCCAGCAGTTACGGCGGGAGCCGCTACAATGAGCAGTTCTTC
.	.	TRBJ1-4	TRBV6-6	CASSYGDITEKLFF	TGTGCCAGCAGTTATGGGGACATCACTGAAAAACTGTTTTTT
.	few	TRBJ1-5	TRBV6-1	CASRVNQPQHF	TGTGCCAGCAGGGTGAATCAGCCCCAGCATTTT
.	.	TRBJ1-2	TRBV3-1	CASSQDLPGTRGYTF	TGTGCCAGCAGCCAAGATCTCCCAGGGACAAGGGGCTACACCTTC
.	.	TRBJ1-1	TRBV11-2	CASSLGSDAMNTEAFF	TGTGCCAGCAGCTTAGGGAGTGACGCGATGAACACTGAAGCTTTCTTT
.	many	TRBJ1-1	TRBV12-3/TRBV12-4	CATSRGASEAFF	TGTGCCACCTCACGGGGCGCGAGTGAAGCTTTCTTT
TRBD1	.	TRBJ1-1	TRBV29-1	CSVDRVGTEAFF	TGCAGCGTCGACAGGGTTGGCACTGAAGCTTTCTTT
.	many	TRBJ2-2	TRBV12-3/TRBV12-4	CASSLTEYAGELFF	TGTGCCAGCAGTCTGACAGAGTACGCCGGGGAGCTGTTTTTT
TRBD2	many	TRBJ2-1	TRBV20-1	CSAWPSGSINEQFF	TGCAGTGCTTGGCCTAGCGGGAGTATCAATGAGCAGTTCTTC
.	few	TRBJ2-2	TRBV9	CASSVGGGLDTGELFF	TGTGCCAGCAGCGTAGGGGGCGGGCTAGACACCGGGGAGCTGTTTTTT
.	many	TRBJ1-4	TRBV20-1	CSASLGPPGEKLFF	TGCAGTGCTAGTTTGGGACCTCCCGGTGAAAAACTGTTTTTT
TRBD1	.	TRBJ1-1	TRBV14	CASSLTAGGENTEAFF	TGTGCCAGCAGCCTAACGGCAGGGGGTGAGAACACTGAAGCTTTCTTT
.	many	TRBJ2-2	TRBV5-4	CASTRDSYTGELFF	TGTGCCAGCACCCGGGACTCCTACACCGGGGAGCTGTTTTTT
.	.	TRBJ1-1	TRBV12-3/TRBV12-4	CASSVTTEAFF	TGTGCCAGCAGTGTTACAACTGAAGCTTTCTTT